This T cell receptor (beta chain) is drawn from a study of OX40 agonist ivuxolimab in advanced cancers. Background on the whole study: Ivuxolimab was a fully human IgG2 agonistic monoclonal antibody targeting the costimulatory receptor OX40 (CD134). Intravenous ivuxolimab was administered to patients every 2 weeks at six dose levels: 0.01, 0.1, 0.3, 1.5, 3 and 10 mg/kg. Of the approximately 54 patients in dose escalation, 19 had hepatocellular carcinoma, around 15 had melanoma, 9 had renal cell carcinoma and 9 had head and neck cancer. The dose-escalation cohort was 82.7% male with a mean age of about 60 years, ranging from roughly 20 to 80. Prior anti-PD-1, anti-PD-L1 or anti-CTLA-4 therapy was permitted, and approximately 40% of dose-escalation patients had received checkpoint inhibitors. Three dose-escalation patients achieved partial responses, one with hepatocellular carcinoma and two with cutaneous melanoma. Peripheral TCRbeta sequencing was intended to test whether TCR sequence diversity was altered and clonal T-cell expansion was caused by ivuxolimab. The paper covers the monotherapy dose-escalation part of the phase I ivuxolimab trial, which included N ≈ 57 patients. General conclusions and limits of the study: In partial responders in the 0.1-3.0 mg/kg groups, normalized peripheral clonal expansion was found to be among the lowest, especially among CD8+ T cells. The antigen specificity of the clonally expanded peripheral T cells was not determined. On average, CD8+ T cells showed more expanded clones than CD4+ T cells after ivuxolimab. Low levels of normalized T-cell clonal expansion were also seen in some patients who did not respond. At doses from 0.1 to 3.0 mg/kg, clonal expansion was seen in both CD4+ and CD8+ blood T cells between baseline and week 6.

Genomic DNA was extracted from sorted cells for sequencing of the TCRbeta CDR3 region. TCRbeta CDR3 regions were sequenced using the immunoSEQ Assay. This is the immuneACCESS table as TCRdb keeps it, with only in-frame sequences that have V and J called. A part of the clones is gone; compared with another copy, unresolved V genes explain less than half, and the rest is unexplained. The sample contains about 79,000 clones, about 90% of them found a single time. Clones ranked in the top ten supply under 0.35% of the sample. Patients with a history of autoimmune disease or receiving systemic immunosuppression were excluded from the trial. Peripheral blood for TCR sequencing was collected from all dose cohorts at baseline, on cycle 4 day 1, and on cycle 7 day 1. Samples were obtained from an open-label, multicenter, first-in-human phase I dose-escalation trial of ivuxolimab. Adults with locally advanced or metastatic melanoma, renal cell, hepatocellular, or head and neck squamous cell carcinoma were enrolled in the trial. CD4+ and CD8+ T cells were sorted separately from peripheral blood before TCR sequencing.

The CDR3 has 13 amino acids, counting the end cysteine and phenylalanine. Here the CDR3 DNA is all that survives: 39 bases in frame from base 1. V was cut back by 1 base and J by 3 bases, leaving a gap of 9 bases between them. Looking up the germline V gene (reference sequence) yields CDR1 GTSNPN and CDR2 SVGIG. Only a few counts were recorded for this clone. Its antigen remains unidentified. Base qualities are not at hand, and no much larger clone is one base apart. The sample consisted of CD4+ or CD8+ T cells sorted from blood, taken in a trial of the OX40 agonist ivuxolimab. This receptor was obtained from an adult with an advanced solid tumor such as melanoma, head and neck, liver or kidney cancer. The receptor chain draws on TRBV30 and TRBJ1-1; the D gene assignment is ambiguous. The CDR3 here reads CAWSAQDDTEAFF. DNA sequence: TGTGCCTGGAGTGCCCAAGACGACACTGAAGCTTTCTTT.